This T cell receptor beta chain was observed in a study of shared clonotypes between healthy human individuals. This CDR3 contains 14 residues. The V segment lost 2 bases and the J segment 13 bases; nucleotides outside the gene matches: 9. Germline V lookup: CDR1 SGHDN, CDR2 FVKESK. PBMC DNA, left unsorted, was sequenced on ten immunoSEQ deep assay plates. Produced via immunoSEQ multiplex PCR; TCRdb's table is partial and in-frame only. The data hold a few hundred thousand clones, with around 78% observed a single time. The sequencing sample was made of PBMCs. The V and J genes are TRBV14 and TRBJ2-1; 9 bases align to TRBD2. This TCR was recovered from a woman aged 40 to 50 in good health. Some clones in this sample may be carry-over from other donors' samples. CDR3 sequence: CASSQSGLAGLQFF. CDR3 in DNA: TGTGCCAGCAGCCAATCAGGGCTAGCGGGACTCCAGTTCTTC.